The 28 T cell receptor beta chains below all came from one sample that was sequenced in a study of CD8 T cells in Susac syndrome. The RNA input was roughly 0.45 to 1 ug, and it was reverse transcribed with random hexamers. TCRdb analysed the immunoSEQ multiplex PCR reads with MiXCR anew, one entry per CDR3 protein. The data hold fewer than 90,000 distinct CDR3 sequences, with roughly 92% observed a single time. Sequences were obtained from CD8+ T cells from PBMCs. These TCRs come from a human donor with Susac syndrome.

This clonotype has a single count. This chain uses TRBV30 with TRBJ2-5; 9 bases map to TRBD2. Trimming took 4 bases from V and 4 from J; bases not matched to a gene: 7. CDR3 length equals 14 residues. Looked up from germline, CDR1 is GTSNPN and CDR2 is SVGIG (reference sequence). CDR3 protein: CAWTNSGSIETQYF. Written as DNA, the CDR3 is TGTGCCTGGACGAATAGCGGGAGTATAGAGACCCAGTACTTC.

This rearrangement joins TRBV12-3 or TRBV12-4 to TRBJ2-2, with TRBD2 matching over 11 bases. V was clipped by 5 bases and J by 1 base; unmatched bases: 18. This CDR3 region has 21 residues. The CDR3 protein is CASSPDTKTIAGGKNTGELFF. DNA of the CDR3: TGTGCCAGCAGTCCGGATACTAAAACAATAGCGGGAGGGAAGAACACCGGGGAGCTGTTTTTT.

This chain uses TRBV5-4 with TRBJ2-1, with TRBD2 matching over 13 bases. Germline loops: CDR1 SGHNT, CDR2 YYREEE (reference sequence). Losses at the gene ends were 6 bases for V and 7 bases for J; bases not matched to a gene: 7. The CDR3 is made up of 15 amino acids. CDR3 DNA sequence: TGTGCCAGCACGGGGACTAGCGGGGTTGGTAATGAGCAGTTCTTC. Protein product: CASTGTSGVGNEQFF.

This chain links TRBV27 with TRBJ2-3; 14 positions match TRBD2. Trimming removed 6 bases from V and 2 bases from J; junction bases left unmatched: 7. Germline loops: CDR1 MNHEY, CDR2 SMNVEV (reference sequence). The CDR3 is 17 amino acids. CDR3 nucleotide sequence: TGTGCCAGCAGCCGGCCGGGACTAGCGGGAGTCACAGATACGCAGTATTTT. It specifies CASSRPGLAGVTDTQYF.

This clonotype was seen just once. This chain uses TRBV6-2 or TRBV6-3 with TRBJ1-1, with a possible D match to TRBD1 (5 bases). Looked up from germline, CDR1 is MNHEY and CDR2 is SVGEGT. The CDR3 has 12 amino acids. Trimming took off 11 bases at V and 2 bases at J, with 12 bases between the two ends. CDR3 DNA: TGTGCCGTCCGGGACCCAAACACTGAAGCTTTCTTT. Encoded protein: CAVRDPNTEAFF.

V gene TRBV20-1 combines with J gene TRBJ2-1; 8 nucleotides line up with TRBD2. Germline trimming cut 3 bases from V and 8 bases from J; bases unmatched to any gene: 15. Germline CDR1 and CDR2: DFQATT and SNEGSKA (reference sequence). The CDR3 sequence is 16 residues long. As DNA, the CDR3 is TGCAGTGCTAGGAGGGACAAGGGGACTAGGTCGGATGAGCAGTTCTTC. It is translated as CSARRDKGTRSDEQFF.

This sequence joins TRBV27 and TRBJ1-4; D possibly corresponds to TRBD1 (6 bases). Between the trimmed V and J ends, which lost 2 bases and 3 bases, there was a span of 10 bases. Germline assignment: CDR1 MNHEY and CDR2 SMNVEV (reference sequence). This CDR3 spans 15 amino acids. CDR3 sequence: CASSLVGAPNEKLFF. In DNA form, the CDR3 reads TGTGCCAGCAGTTTAGTGGGGGCCCCTAATGAAAAACTGTTTTTT.

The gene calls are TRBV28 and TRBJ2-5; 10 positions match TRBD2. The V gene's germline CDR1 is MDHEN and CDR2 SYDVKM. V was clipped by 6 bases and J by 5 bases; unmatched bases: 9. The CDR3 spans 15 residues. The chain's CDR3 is CASSDSSGGVETQYF. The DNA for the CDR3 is TGTGCCAGCAGCGACTCTAGCGGGGGAGTGGAGACCCAGTACTTC.

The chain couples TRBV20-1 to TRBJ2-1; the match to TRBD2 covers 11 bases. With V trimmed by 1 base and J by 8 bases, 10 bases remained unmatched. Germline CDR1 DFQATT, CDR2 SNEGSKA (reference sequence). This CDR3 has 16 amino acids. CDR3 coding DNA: TGCAGTGCTAGAGGGGCTAGCGGGGGGAGGGGCTATGAGCAGTTCTTC. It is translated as CSARGASGGRGYEQFF.

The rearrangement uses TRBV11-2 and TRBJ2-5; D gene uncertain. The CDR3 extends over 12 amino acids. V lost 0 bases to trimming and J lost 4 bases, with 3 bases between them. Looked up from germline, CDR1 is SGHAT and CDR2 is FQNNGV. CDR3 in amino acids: CASSLEGETQYF. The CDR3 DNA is TGTGCCAGCAGCTTAGAGGGAGAGACCCAGTACTTC.

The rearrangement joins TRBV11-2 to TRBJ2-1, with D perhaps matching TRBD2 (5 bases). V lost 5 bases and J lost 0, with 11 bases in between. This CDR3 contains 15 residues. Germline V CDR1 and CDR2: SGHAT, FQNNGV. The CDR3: CASSPIRDSYNEQFF. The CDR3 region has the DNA TGTGCCAGCAGCCCAATCCGGGACTCCTACAATGAGCAGTTCTTC.

The CDR3 region has the DNA TGCGCCAGCAGCTTGGGGCTAGCTAGGCCAGATACGCAGTATTTT. Amino acid sequence: CASSLGLARPDTQYF. The chain links TRBV5-1 to TRBJ2-3; maybe TRBD2 (5 bases). Trimming stripped 0 bases from V and 4 bases from J, with 12 bases between. CDR1 is SGHRS, CDR2 YFSETQ, per germline. The CDR3 runs 15 residues.

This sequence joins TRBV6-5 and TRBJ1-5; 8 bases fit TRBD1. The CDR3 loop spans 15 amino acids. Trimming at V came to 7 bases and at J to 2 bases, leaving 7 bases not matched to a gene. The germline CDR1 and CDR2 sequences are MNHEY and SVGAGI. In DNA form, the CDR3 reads TGTGCCAGCATCGCAGGGGGCGATGGCAATCAGCCCCAGCATTTT. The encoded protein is CASIAGGDGNQPQHF.

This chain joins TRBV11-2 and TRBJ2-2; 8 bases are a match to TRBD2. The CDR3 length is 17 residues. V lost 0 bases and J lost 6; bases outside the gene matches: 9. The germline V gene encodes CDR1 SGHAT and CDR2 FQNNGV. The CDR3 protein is CASSLEPGLGTAGELFF. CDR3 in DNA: TGTGCCAGCAGCTTAGAACCGGGACTAGGAACTGCCGGGGAGCTGTTTTTT.

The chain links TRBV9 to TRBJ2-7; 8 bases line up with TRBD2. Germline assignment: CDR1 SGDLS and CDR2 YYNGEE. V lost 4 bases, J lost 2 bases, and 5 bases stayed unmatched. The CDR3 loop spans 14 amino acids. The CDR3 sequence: CASSPSGGPYEQYF. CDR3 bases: TGTGCCAGCAGCCCCAGCGGGGGACCCTACGAGCAGTACTTC.

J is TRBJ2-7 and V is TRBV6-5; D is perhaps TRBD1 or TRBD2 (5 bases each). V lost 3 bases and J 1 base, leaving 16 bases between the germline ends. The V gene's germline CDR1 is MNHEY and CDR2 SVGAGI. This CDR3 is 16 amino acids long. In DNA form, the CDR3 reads TGTGCCAGCAGTTATAGCCCGGGACCGCTTTCCTACGAGCAGTACTTC. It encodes CASSYSPGPLSYEQYF.

This CDR3 reads CASSQDPLEGGGLTDTQYF. The CDR3 DNA sequence: TGTGCCAGCAGCCAAGATCCCCTCGAGGGCGGGGGACTCACAGATACGCAGTATTTT. The gene calls are TRBV14 and TRBJ2-3, with TRBD2 matching 7 bases. The V and J ends lost 0 bases and 2 bases, in that order; junction bases with no gene match: 14. This CDR3 has 19 residues. The germline V gene encodes CDR1 SGHDN and CDR2 FVKESK.

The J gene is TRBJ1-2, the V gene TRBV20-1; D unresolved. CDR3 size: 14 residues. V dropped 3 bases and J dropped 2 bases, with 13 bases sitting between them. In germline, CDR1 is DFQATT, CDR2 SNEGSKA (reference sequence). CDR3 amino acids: CSAREGGSNYGYTF. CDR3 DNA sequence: TGCAGTGCTAGGGAAGGTGGGTCGAACTATGGCTACACCTTC.

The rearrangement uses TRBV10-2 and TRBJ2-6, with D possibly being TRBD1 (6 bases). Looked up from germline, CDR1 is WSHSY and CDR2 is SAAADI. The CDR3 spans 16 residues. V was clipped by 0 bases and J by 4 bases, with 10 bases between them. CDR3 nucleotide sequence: TGCGCCAGCAGTGAGTCGCCAGGGGCCGGGGCCAACGTCCTGACTTTC. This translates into CASSESPGAGANVLTF.

CDR3 amino acids: CASSETTANNEKLFF. The DNA for the CDR3 is TGTGCCAGCAGTGAAACAACAGCGAATAATGAAAAACTGTTTTTT. V gene TRBV6-1 combines with J gene TRBJ1-4, with D hard to call. Looked up from germline, CDR1 is MNHNS and CDR2 is SASEGT. V lost 2 bases to trimming and J lost 4 bases, with 11 bases between them. The CDR3 is 15 amino acids.

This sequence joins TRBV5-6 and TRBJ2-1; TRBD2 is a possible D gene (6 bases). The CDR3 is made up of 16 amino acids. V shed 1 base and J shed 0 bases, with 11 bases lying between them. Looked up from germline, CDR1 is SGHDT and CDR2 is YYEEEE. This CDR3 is CASSLPDGSSYNEQFF. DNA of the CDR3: TGTGCCAGCAGCTTGCCCGACGGGAGCTCCTACAATGAGCAGTTCTTC.

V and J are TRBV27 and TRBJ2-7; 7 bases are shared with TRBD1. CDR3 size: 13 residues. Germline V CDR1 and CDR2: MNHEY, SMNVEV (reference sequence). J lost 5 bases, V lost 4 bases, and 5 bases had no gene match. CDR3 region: CASSSQGTHEQYF. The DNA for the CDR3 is TGTGCCAGCAGTTCACAGGGGACCCACGAGCAGTACTTC.

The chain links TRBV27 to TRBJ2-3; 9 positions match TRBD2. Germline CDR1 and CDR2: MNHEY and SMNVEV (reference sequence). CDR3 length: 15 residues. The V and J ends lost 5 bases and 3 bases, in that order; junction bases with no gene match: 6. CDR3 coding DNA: TGTGCCAGCAGTATAGCGGGAGTCTTGACAGATACGCAGTATTTT. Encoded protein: CASSIAGVLTDTQYF.

CDR3 loop: CAISDPREPGYNEQFF. The CDR3 DNA follows: TGTGCCATCAGTGACCCTCGGGAGCCGGGCTACAATGAGCAGTTCTTC. V gene TRBV10-3 combines with J gene TRBJ2-1; D possibly corresponds to TRBD2 (6 bases). The CDR3 contains 16 residues. Germline V CDR1 and CDR2: ENHRY, SYGVKD. Trimming took off 3 bases at V and 3 bases at J, with 15 bases between the two ends.

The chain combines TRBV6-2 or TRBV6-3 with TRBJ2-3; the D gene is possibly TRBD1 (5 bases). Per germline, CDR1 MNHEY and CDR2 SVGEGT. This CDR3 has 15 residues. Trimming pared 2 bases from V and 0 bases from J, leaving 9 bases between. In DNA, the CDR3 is TGTGCCAGCAGTTACGGGGCGGCCAGCACAGATACGCAGTATTTT. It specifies CASSYGAASTDTQYF.

The CDR3 bases are TGTGCCAGCAGCCAAGAAAGAGGTACGACCACCTATTTGACTGAAGCTTTCTTT. This sequence encodes CASSQERGTTTYLTEAFF. The chain links TRBV3-1 to TRBJ1-1; no clear D. The CDR3 runs 18 residues. Germline CDR1 reads LGHDT; CDR2 reads YNNKEL (reference sequence). Trimming took off 0 bases at V and 5 bases at J, with 22 bases between the two ends.

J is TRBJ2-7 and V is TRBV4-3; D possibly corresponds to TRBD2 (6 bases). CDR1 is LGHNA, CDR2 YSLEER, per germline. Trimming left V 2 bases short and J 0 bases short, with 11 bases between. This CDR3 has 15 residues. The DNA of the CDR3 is TGCGCCAGCAGCCAATTCGCGGGGAGCTCCTACGAGCAGTACTTC. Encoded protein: CASSQFAGSSYEQYF.

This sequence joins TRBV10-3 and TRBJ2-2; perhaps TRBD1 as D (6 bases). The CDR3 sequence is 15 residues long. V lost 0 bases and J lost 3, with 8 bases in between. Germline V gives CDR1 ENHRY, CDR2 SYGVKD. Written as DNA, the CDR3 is TGTGCCATCAGTGAGTCGACAGGATACACCGGGGAGCTGTTTTTT. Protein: CAISESTGYTGELFF.